The present T cell receptor (beta chain) was sequenced within a study of control samples from healthy donors and cancer patients. Germline CDR1 and CDR2: MNHEY and SVGAGI. Between the trimmed V and J ends, which lost 2 bases and 4 bases, there was a span of 9 bases. This CDR3 comprises 14 residues. TCRdb's copy holds only in-frame clones and misses some; the assay was immunoSEQ multiplex PCR. Altogether some 96,000 clones are present, 80% to 95% being singletons, with the ten largest covering about 8.8%. This rearrangement joins TRBV6-5 to TRBJ2-1; maybe TRBD2 (5 bases). Sequenced: blood. The TCR originated in a young man in good health. The CDR3 is CASSYLARYNEQFF. The CDR3 DNA reads TGTGCCAGCAGTTACCTAGCCCGATACAATGAGCAGTTCTTC.